The clone carrying this T cell receptor (beta chain) was observed a single time. The sample comes from a study of blood T cell repertoires in COVID-19. About the research overall: Samples came from the United States, Italy and Spain, spanning acute and convalescent COVID-19. Nucleic acid was either cDNA or gDNA, and it came from T cells, B-cell-depleted T cells, or PBMCs.

In the authors' methods: Nucleated cell number was recorded as an estimate derived from reference gene primer amplification. Generated by immunoSEQ multiplex PCR, the TCRdb table keeps only in-frame clones and is missing some. The V and J calls and clone size are taken from that table; D and trimming were inferred from the DNA. The sample lists roughly 200,000 clones, around 83% occurring once. Sequencing was carried out using peripheral blood. The sequence derives from a human donor in a cohort sampled during active COVID-19.

CDR3 in amino acids: CASSTGLAGGGTDTQYF. The CDR3 DNA reads TGCGCCAGCAGCACCGGACTAGCGGGAGGAGGGACAGATACGCAGTATTTT. The chain is built from TRBV5-1 and TRBJ2-3, with TRBD2 matching 14 bases. The ends lost 4 bases at V and 3 bases at J; junction bases unmatched: 7. The CDR3 sequence is 17 residues long. Germline CDR1 reads SGHRS; CDR2 reads YFSETQ.